One and the same sample provided the 20 T cell receptor beta chains below, sequenced in a study of OX40 agonist ivuxolimab in advanced cancers. The method was immunoSEQ multiplex PCR; TCRdb's version includes in-frame clones alone and lacks a portion of them. The profile covers roughly 90,000 clones, with more than 70% appearing a single time and over 0.2% taken by the ten largest. This sample comprised CD4+ or CD8+ T cells sorted from blood, obtained in a trial of the OX40 agonist ivuxolimab. Source of these receptors: an adult with an advanced solid tumor such as melanoma, head and neck, liver or kidney cancer.

This clone was detected a few times. Sequence at one end of the junction differs from germline and may be a read error. The chain carries TRBV18 and TRBJ1-5, with TRBD1 as a possible D gene (6 bases). Germline lookup yields CDR1 KGHSH and CDR2 LQKENI. CDR3 size: 17 residues. CDR3 residues: CASSLDWAGVSDQPQHF. The CDR3 region has the DNA TGTGCCAGCTCCCTAGACTGGGCAGGGGTTAGCGATCAGCCCCAGCATTTT.

CDR3: CASSLVGGRTDTQYF. The CDR3 DNA sequence: TGTGCCAGCAGCTTAGTCGGGGGTCGCACAGATACGCAGTATTTT. The chain is built from TRBV7-6 and TRBJ2-3; D is perhaps TRBD2 (6 bases). V was clipped by 1 base and J by 1 base, with 9 bases between them. This CDR3 is 15 amino acids long. Per germline, CDR1 SGHVS and CDR2 FNYEAQ.

This chain links TRBV6-1 with TRBJ2-2, with D unclear. V dropped 4 bases and J dropped 3 bases, with 9 bases sitting between them. The CDR3 extends over 14 amino acids. The V gene's germline CDR1 is MNHNS and CDR2 SASEGT. CDR3 in DNA: TGTGCCAGCAGTGCTAGGGTTGACACCGGGGAGCTGTTTTTT. Protein product: CASSARVDTGELFF.

This clone is a singleton in its sample. The chain links TRBV28 to TRBJ1-1; TRBD1 matches at 8 bases. The CDR3 covers 16 residues. Germline V lookup: CDR1 MDHEN, CDR2 SYDVKM. With 10 bases clipped from V and 6 bases from J, the junction kept 19 bases outside the gene matches. Here the CDR3 reads CATLGSAGQGTSEAFF. Here the CDR3 DNA reads TGTGCCACCTTAGGGTCGGCCGGACAGGGAACCTCTGAAGCTTTCTTT.

The CDR3 DNA follows: TGCGCCAGCAGATCCGGGACTAGCGTTACCGGGGAGCTGTTTTTT. This translates into CASRSGTSVTGELFF. This chain connects TRBV5-1 to TRBJ2-2; 10 bases fit TRBD2. CDR3 length: 15 residues. From germline, CDR1 is SGHRS and CDR2 YFSETQ. The ends lost 5 bases at V and 5 bases at J; junction bases unmatched: 6.

The chain recombines TRBV4-3 with TRBJ2-3; D may be TRBD2 (5 bases). The CDR3 spans 16 residues. V lost 1 base to trimming and J lost 5 bases, with 16 bases between them. From germline, CDR1 is LGHNA and CDR2 YSLEER. The CDR3 loop is CASSQVVGPRGDTQYF. Here the CDR3 DNA reads TGCGCCAGCAGCCAAGTGGTTGGACCCCGGGGAGATACGCAGTATTTT.

The chain has TRBV28 and TRBJ1-5; D not certain. The germline CDR1 and CDR2 sequences are MDHEN and SYDVKM. Trimming stripped 2 bases from V and 6 bases from J, with 8 bases between. The CDR3 loop spans 13 amino acids. The CDR3 here is CASSLREIQPQHF. The CDR3 nucleotides read TGTGCCAGCAGTTTAAGGGAAATTCAGCCCCAGCATTTT.

The chain recombines TRBV15 with TRBJ1-1; the match to TRBD1 covers 10 bases. CDR1 and CDR2 from the germline V gene are LNHNV and YYDKDF (reference sequence). V was pared by 5 bases and J by 1 base, with 7 bases of the junction left unmatched. The CDR3 covers 16 residues. Written as DNA, the CDR3 is TGTGCCACCAGCGGGTTGGGACAGGGGCGGAACACTGAAGCTTTCTTT. The encoded protein is CATSGLGQGRNTEAFF.

The V call is TRBV4-2, the J call TRBJ2-1; D perhaps matches TRBD2 (5 bases). V was shortened by 0 bases and J by 1 base, with 10 bases between the two germline ends. The CDR3 runs 16 residues. Looked up from germline, CDR1 is LGHNA and CDR2 is YNFKEQ. CDR3 bases: TGTGCCAGCAGCCAAGATGTAGCGCTATCCTACAATGAGCAGTTCTTC. Its translation is CASSQDVALSYNEQFF.

The gene calls are TRBV2 and TRBJ1-4, with D hard to call. From germline, CDR1 is SNHLY and CDR2 FYNNEI. CDR3 length: 15 amino acids. V lost 0 bases and J lost 11, with 16 bases in between. The chain's CDR3 is CASSEAIAPAEKLFF. The CDR3 DNA is TGTGCCAGCAGTGAAGCTATTGCGCCGGCCGAGAAACTGTTTTTT.

In DNA, the CDR3 is TGTGCCAGCAGTTCGACCGGCTATAGGGAACAAGAGACCCAGTACTTC. This gives the protein CASSSTGYREQETQYF. The rearrangement links TRBV6-5 to TRBJ2-5; D is ambiguous. This CDR3 region has 16 residues. Germline V gene lookup returns CDR1 MNHEY and CDR2 SVGAGI. Trimming removed 4 bases at V and 2 bases at J, with 17 bases between.

The chain combines TRBV7-3 with TRBJ2-7, with TRBD1 identical over 10 bases. The CDR3 length is 16 residues. The germline gives CDR1 SGHTA, CDR2 FQGTGA. Trimming took 1 base from V and 5 from J; bases not matched to a gene: 8. CDR3 DNA sequence: TGTGCCAGCAGCTTAAACTCCGCCGGGACAGGGGACGAGCAGTACTTC. Protein sequence: CASSLNSAGTGDEQYF.

This sequence joins TRBV18 and TRBJ2-3; D not certain. The CDR3 totals 13 residues. Germline V gene data show CDR1 as KGHSH and CDR2 as LQKENI. V dropped 3 bases and J dropped 7 bases, with 11 bases sitting between them. The CDR3 protein is CASSPDRQNTQYF. In DNA form, the CDR3 reads TGTGCCAGCTCACCGGATCGTCAAAATACGCAGTATTTT.

The chain has TRBV30 and TRBJ1-2, with D hard to call. The germline V gene encodes CDR1 GTSNPN and CDR2 SVGIG (reference sequence). There are 13 residues in the CDR3. With 4 bases removed from V and 2 bases from J, the gap between germline ends came to 11 bases. The CDR3 here is CAWMGRINYGYTF. Written as DNA, the CDR3 is TGTGCCTGGATGGGCCGTATAAACTATGGCTACACCTTC.

The gene calls are TRBV2 and TRBJ1-1, with D maybe TRBD1 (6 bases). The germline V and J ends were trimmed by 2 bases and 1 base, with 14 bases remaining between them. CDR1 is SNHLY and CDR2 is FYNNEI in the germline V gene. The CDR3 runs 16 residues. Here the CDR3 reads CASSEFRGGRNTEAFF. As DNA, the CDR3 is TGTGCCAGCAGTGAATTTAGGGGGGGGCGGAACACTGAAGCTTTCTTT.

This sequence joins TRBV6-5 and TRBJ2-7; 10 bases fit TRBD1. Trimming took 0 bases from V and 3 from J; bases not matched to a gene: 2. This CDR3 has 15 amino acids. The germline gives CDR1 MNHEY, CDR2 SVGAGI. Here the CDR3 DNA reads TGTGCCAGCAGTTACTCGTGGACAGGGGGCTACGAGCAGTACTTC. It is translated as CASSYSWTGGYEQYF.

The chain combines TRBV5-6 with TRBJ2-4, with a tentative D call TRBD2 (6 bases). CDR1 and CDR2 (germline): SGHDT, YYEEEE. V was cut by 0 bases and J by 10 bases, with 17 bases left in between. The CDR3 is made up of 15 amino acids. The DNA for the CDR3 is TGTGCCAGCAGCTTGGGAATATGGGGGGTCCAAATTCAGTACTTC. Protein: CASSLGIWGVQIQYF.

This rearrangement joins TRBV7-9 to TRBJ2-1; weak D call: TRBD2 (6 bases). Between the trimmed V and J ends, which lost 5 bases and 9 bases, there was a span of 14 bases. The length of the CDR3 is 13 residues. Germline V gene lookup returns CDR1 SEHNR and CDR2 FQNEAQ (reference sequence). CDR3 amino acids: CASSDLLAAEQFF. The DNA for the CDR3 is TGTGCCAGCAGCGACTTACTAGCAGCTGAGCAGTTCTTC.

This chain uses TRBV10-1 with TRBJ1-3; D possibly corresponds to TRBD1 (5 bases). Germline CDR1 and CDR2: WNHNN and SYGVQD (reference sequence). The V end was cut by 5 bases, the J end by 2 bases, with 7 bases between. This CDR3 is 13 amino acids long. CDR3 amino acids: CASSSGTGNTIYF. In DNA form, the CDR3 reads TGCGCCAGCAGTTCAGGGACTGGAAACACCATATATTTT.

The rearrangement uses TRBV6-5 and TRBJ1-1; no clear D. Germline CDR1 and CDR2: MNHEY and SVGAGI. The CDR3 covers 15 residues. Trimming cost V 7 bases and J 0 bases, with 15 bases left between them. CDR3 loop: CASTPPGRLNTEAFF. The CDR3 DNA reads TGTGCCAGCACCCCGCCCGGCCGGTTGAACACTGAAGCTTTCTTT.